This TCR beta chain is drawn from a study of T cell responses to AZD1222 COVID-19 vaccine (dated by TCRdb to about 2021). As for the study more broadly: A total of about 230 trial participants underwent TCR sequencing, of whom 200 to 220 received two doses of AZD1222 and about 25 received two doses of the MenACWY control vaccine. Enrollment into the trials was organized by age into subgroups of 18-55, 56-69 and 70-plus years, and those subgroups contained approximately 150, 30 and 60 TCR-sequenced participants, respectively. What the study reported, not specific to this receptor: Vaccine-associated CD4 TCRs spanned the whole spike protein, with dominant responses in regions 160-218 and 743-854. Reportedly, almost half of the unique spike-specific TCRs recognized epitopes lying outside the regions that are mutated in the B.1.351 and B.1.1.7 variants. Most participants were white British and females outnumbered males, and the authors suggested that clonal diversity may have been underestimated. After two AZD1222 doses, both the breadth and the depth of spike-specific TCRs were significantly higher than at day 0 and than in MenACWY recipients. Conclusions about previously exposed vaccinees are limited because only 5 or 6 AZD1222 recipients were SARS-CoV-2 seropositive at baseline. No day 14 peak-response samples were available, so repertoires were characterized only after the peak T cell response. The 56-69-year group was small, and its depth increase did not reach significance, likely because of low power.

A note on this clone: It lacks a known antigen. No per-base quality is available; no much larger clone lies one base away.

The CDR3 regions of human TCRbeta chains were analyzed by immunosequencing. In the authors' own workflow: Repertoire TCRs were matched against a reference library of SARS-CoV-2-specific TCRs generated with the MIRA antigen-specificity platform. Breadth was defined as the fraction of unique TCRs that were SARS-CoV-2-associated, and depth was defined as the fraction of total T cells that were SARS-CoV-2-associated. Using the MIRA data, each spike-specific TCR was assigned both to the spike region to which the TCR was reactive and to a CD4 or CD8 class. Log10-transformed breadth and depth values were compared by one-way ANOVA with Sidak's multiple comparisons tests. TCRdb mirrors the immuneACCESS table, restricted to in-frame sequences. Some clones are absent from its copies; in checked studies, under half trace to an unresolved V gene, and the reason for the others is unknown. The D gene and trimming were derived from the DNA, and the V and J assignments and clone size from that table. The sample contains 80,000 or so clones, 80% to 95% of them found a single time. Clones ranked in the top ten supply roughly 4.5% of the sample.

The sample's time point, from its label and the paper: about 28 days (+/-7) after the second vaccine dose. AZD1222 recipients with second doses at about 4 weeks or about 12 weeks were pooled, because spike-specific TCR depth and breadth did not differ between schedules. Vaccinee samples came from UK trials COV001 and COV002, including a single-blind randomized controlled phase 2/3 trial of AZD1222 (ChAdOx1 nCoV-19) in healthy adults. Trial participant PBMC samples were collected at day 0 and day 28 after the second dose for TCRbeta chain sequencing. The junction shows trimming of 3 bases on V and 5 bases on J, plus 13 bases between the germline ends. Counted from cysteine to phenylalanine, this CDR3 has 14 amino acids. Just CDR3 DNA is preserved here, 42 bases in frame from base 1. The germline V gene (reference sequence) gives CDR1 as DFQATT and CDR2 as SNEGSKA.

The chain was built from TRBV20-1 and TRBJ2-2; the D region possibly corresponds to TRBD1 (6 bases align). The clonotype was recovered from an adult who received the AZD1222 COVID-19 vaccine. The source was peripheral blood, collected 28 days after the second AZD1222 dose. The nucleotide sequence is given as TGCAGTGCTAGTACAGGGCAGTGGACCGGGGAGCTGTTTTTT. Translated, this is CSASTGQWTGELFF.